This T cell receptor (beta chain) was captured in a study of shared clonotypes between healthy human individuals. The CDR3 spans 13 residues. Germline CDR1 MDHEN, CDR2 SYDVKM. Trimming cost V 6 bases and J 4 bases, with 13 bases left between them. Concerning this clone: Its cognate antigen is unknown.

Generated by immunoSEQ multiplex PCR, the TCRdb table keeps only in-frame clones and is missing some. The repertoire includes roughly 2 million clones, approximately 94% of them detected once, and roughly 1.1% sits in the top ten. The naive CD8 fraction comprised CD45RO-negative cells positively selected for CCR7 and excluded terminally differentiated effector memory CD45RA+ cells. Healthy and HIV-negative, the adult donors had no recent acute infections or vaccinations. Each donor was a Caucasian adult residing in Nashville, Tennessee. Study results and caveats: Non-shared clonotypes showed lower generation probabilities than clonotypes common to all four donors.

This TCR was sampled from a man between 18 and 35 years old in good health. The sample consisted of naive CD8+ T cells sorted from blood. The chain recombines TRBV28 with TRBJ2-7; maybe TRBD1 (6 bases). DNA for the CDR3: TGTGCCAGCAGCCAGGGACAATCTTACGAGCAGTACTTC. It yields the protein CASSQGQSYEQYF.